This T cell receptor beta chain was recovered during a study of blood T cell repertoires in COVID-19. The overall study: Italy, Spain and the United States were the sources of the convalescent and acute COVID-19 samples. Sources were T cells, B-cell-depleted T cells, or PBMCs; the material itself was cDNA or gDNA.

Original handling: Estimation of nucleated cell counts relied on the amplification of reference gene primers. Profiled with immunoSEQ multiplex PCR; TCRdb holds only in-frame clones, not every one. V, J and clone size are those of that table, while D and trimming were read from the DNA. The sample yields about 240,000 clones, about four fifths seen once. This CDR3 comprises 15 residues. Per germline, CDR1 SGHNT and CDR2 YYREEE (reference sequence). With V trimmed by 0 bases and J by 1 base, 4 bases remained unmatched. This TCR came from a woman aged 80 or older with acute or convalescent COVID-19. The rearrangement uses TRBV5-4 and TRBJ2-7; TRBD2 matches 7 bases. The sample was peripheral blood. CDR3 nucleotides: TGTGCCAGCAGCTTGGGTGGGGGGGTATCCTACGAGCAGTACTTC. Translated: CASSLGGGVSYEQYF.